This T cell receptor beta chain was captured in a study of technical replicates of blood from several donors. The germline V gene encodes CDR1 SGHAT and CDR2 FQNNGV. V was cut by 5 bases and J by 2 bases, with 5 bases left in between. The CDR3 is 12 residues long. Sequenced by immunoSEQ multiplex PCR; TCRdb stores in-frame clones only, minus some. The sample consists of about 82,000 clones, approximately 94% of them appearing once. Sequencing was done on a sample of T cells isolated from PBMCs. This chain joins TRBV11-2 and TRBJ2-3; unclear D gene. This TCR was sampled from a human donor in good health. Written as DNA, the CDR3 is TGTGCCAGCAGCCGGTACACAGATACGCAGTATTTT. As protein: CASSRYTDTQYF.